The clone carrying this T cell receptor (beta chain) occurred a few times. Reverse transcribing all isolated RNA meant expressed TCRB transcripts were sequenced. Naive, central memory and regulatory T cell samples produced a mean of approximately 4 million reads. The method was immunoSEQ multiplex PCR; TCRdb's version includes in-frame clones alone and lacks a portion of them. The data hold under 550,000 clones, with roughly 11% observed a single time. These data belong to a study of beta chain features in type 1 diabetes. Cell sorting via CD45RO/CCR7/CD25/CD127/CD95/CD27 was performed to obtain CD4+ naive, central memory, regulatory and stem cell-like memory cells. Purity exceeded 98% in all sorted populations. This CDR3 has 13 residues. Germline V gene data show CDR1 as SGHVS and CDR2 as FQNEAQ. The V gene lost 4 bases and the J gene lost 5 bases, with 11 bases spanning the gap.

The gene calls are TRBV7-8 and TRBJ1-1, with D unclear. Sequencing input: naive CD4+ T cells from blood. This receptor was obtained from a woman aged 18-29 years in good health. The CDR3: CASSSNPGTEAFF. CDR3 nucleotides: TGTGCCAGCAGCTCCAACCCCGGAACTGAAGCTTTCTTT.